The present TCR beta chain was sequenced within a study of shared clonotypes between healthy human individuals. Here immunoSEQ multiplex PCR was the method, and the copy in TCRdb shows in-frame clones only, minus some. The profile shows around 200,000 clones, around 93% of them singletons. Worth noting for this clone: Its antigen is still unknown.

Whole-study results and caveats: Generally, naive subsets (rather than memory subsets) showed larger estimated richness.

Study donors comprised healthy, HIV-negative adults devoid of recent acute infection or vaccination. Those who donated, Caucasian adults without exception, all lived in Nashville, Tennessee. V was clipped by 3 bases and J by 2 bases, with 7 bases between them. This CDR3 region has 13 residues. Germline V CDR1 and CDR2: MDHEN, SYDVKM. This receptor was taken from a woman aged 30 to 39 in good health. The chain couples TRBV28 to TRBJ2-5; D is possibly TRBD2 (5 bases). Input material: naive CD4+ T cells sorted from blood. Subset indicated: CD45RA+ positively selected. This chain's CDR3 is CASSLPGQETQYF. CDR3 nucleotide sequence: TGTGCCAGCAGTTTGCCGGGACAAGAGACCCAGTACTTC.